The 25 T cell receptor beta chains given below trace back to one sample, sequenced in a study of CD8 T cells in ankylosing spondylitis. Each CDR3 protein gets one entry after TCRdb re-called the 5' RACE reads with MiXCR. The sample carries tens of thousands of distinct CDR3 sequences, about a tenth recorded once. What was sequenced was blood, either unsorted or a sorted T cell fraction (not recorded which). The source of these receptors is a male donor with ankylosing spondylitis or in good health (not recorded which).

This clonotype was seen at least ten times. The chain recombines TRBV12-3 or TRBV12-4 with TRBJ1-2; 8 bases align to TRBD1. Germline trimming cut 4 bases from V and 4 bases from J; bases unmatched to any gene: 2. The CDR3 contains 13 residues. CDR3 DNA sequence: TGTGCCAGCAGTTGGGACAGGATCTATGGCTACACCTTC. Translated, it gives CASSWDRIYGYTF.

This clonotype was detected many times. The chain recombines TRBV5-1 with TRBJ2-2; no clear D. The ends were cut back, 3 bases at V and 4 bases at J, with 10 bases in the middle. The CDR3 sequence is 14 residues long. The germline V gene encodes CDR1 SGHRS and CDR2 YFSETQ. Written as DNA, the CDR3 is TGCGCCAGCAGCTCGGGTAGGGTCACCGGGGAGCTGTTTTTT. Its protein product is CASSSGRVTGELFF.

This clonotype was detected ten times or more. The chain joins TRBV10-3 to TRBJ2-7, with a possible D match to TRBD2 (6 bases). Germline values: CDR1 ENHRY, CDR2 SYGVKD. With 6 bases removed from V and 4 bases from J, the gap between germline ends came to 19 bases. The CDR3 contains 15 residues. The CDR3 spells CAISASAGGAYEQYF. The CDR3 DNA is TGTGCCATCAGCGCCTCGGCGGGCGGGGCGTACGAGCAGTACTTC.

This sequence joins TRBV6-1 and TRBJ2-7; 7 bases agree with TRBD1. Germline trimming cut 5 bases from V and 3 bases from J; bases unmatched to any gene: 10. The CDR3 consists of 15 residues. Germline-derived CDR1 and CDR2 are MNHNS and SASEGT. The CDR3 reads CASSLGQPDLYEQYF. For the CDR3, the DNA is TGTGCCAGCAGTCTGGGACAGCCGGATCTCTACGAGCAGTACTTC.

This clonotype has ten or more counts. This chain uses TRBV5-1 with TRBJ2-5; TRBD2 matches at 12 bases. Losses at the gene ends were 7 bases for V and 2 bases for J; bases not matched to a gene: 6. The CDR3 has 15 residues. CDR1 and CDR2 (germline): SGHRS, YFSETQ. For the CDR3, the DNA is TGCGCCAGCTTTCGGACTAGCGGGACTCAAGAGACCCAGTACTTC. Translating it yields CASFRTSGTQETQYF.

This clonotype was counted at least ten times. V usage is TRBV11-2 and J usage is TRBJ2-7, with 7 bases aligning to TRBD1. With V trimmed by 4 bases and J by 4 bases, 16 bases remained unmatched. The CDR3 is 17 residues long. Germline V gene data show CDR1 as SGHAT and CDR2 as FQNNGV. CDR3 coding DNA: TGTGCCAGCAGCTCGACGACAGGGATGGTGGTGTTTTACGAGCAGTACTTC. Translating gives CASSSTTGMVVFYEQYF.

In this sample, this clonotype turned up many times. The chain joins TRBV27 to TRBJ1-5; the D gene is possibly TRBD1 (5 bases). Germline-derived CDR1 and CDR2 are MNHEY and SMNVEV (reference sequence). V lost 2 bases and J 7 bases, leaving 9 bases between the germline ends. CDR3 length: 13 amino acids. The CDR3 loop is CASSLEGQQPQHF. The CDR3 DNA follows: TGTGCCAGCAGTTTAGAGGGGCAACAGCCCCAGCATTTT.

Many counts were recorded for this clonotype. The chain has TRBV27 and TRBJ2-1; D gene ambiguous. The CDR3 runs 15 residues. V was shortened by 7 bases and J by 0 bases, with 13 bases between the two germline ends. Per germline, CDR1 MNHEY and CDR2 SMNVEV (reference sequence). DNA for the CDR3: TGTGCCAGCACGGACGGAAGAAGCTCCTACAATGAGCAGTTCTTC. Its translation is CASTDGRSSYNEQFF.

This clonotype was counted at least ten times. V usage is TRBV6-5 and J usage is TRBJ1-6; 7 positions agree with TRBD1. CDR3 size: 18 residues. The germline V gene has CDR1 MNHEY and CDR2 SVGAGI. V shed 0 bases and J 1 base; nucleotides not matched to a gene: 6. The CDR3 sequence is CASSYSGGGRSYNSPLHF. CDR3 in DNA: TGTGCCAGCAGTTACTCGGGAGGGGGCCGATCCTATAATTCACCCCTCCACTTT.

The chain is built from TRBV5-3 and TRBJ2-1; 16 positions agree with TRBD2. TRBV5-3 counts as an open reading frame of uncertain function. Trimming took 9 bases from V and 6 from J; bases not matched to a gene: 12. The CDR3 spans 17 residues. The CDR3, as DNA: TGTGCCATGAGCTTGGGGACTAGCGGGAGGGCCGCCAATGAGCAGTTCTTC. This sequence encodes CAMSLGTSGRAANEQFF.

This clonotype has ten or more counts. This chain connects TRBV9 to TRBJ2-3, with D tentatively TRBD2 (6 bases). The CDR3 totals 14 residues. Deletions cut 5 bases from V and 3 bases from J, with 13 bases between. The V gene's germline CDR1 is SGDLS and CDR2 YYNGEE. As DNA, the CDR3 is TGTGCCAGCAGTATCCTAGCGACGACAGATACGCAGTATTTT. Protein sequence: CASSILATTDTQYF.

This clonotype was detected many times. The V call is TRBV7-9, the J call TRBJ2-5; 8 positions agree with TRBD1. Germline lookup yields CDR1 SEHNR and CDR2 FQNEAQ (reference sequence). J gave up 4 bases and V 4 bases, and 2 bases lay outside the gene matches. The CDR3 runs to 13 residues. Here the CDR3 reads CASSSTGGETQYF. The CDR3 DNA reads TGTGCCAGCAGCTCAACAGGGGGAGAGACCCAGTACTTC.

This clonotype is labeled medium-sized. The rearrangement uses TRBV11-2 and TRBJ2-1, with D uncertain. The V end was cut by 5 bases, the J end by 8 bases, with 10 bases between. Germline values: CDR1 SGHAT, CDR2 FQNNGV. The CDR3 sequence is 12 residues long. The DNA for the CDR3 is TGTGCCAGCAGCAAAATGAGCGATGAGCAGTTCTTC. Protein product: CASSKMSDEQFF. The variable domain in full, completed from reference TRBV11-2 and TRBJ2-1, reads EAGVAQSPRYKIIEKRQSVAFWCNPISGHATLYWYQQILGQGPKLLIQFQNNGVVDDSQLPKDRFSAERLKGVDSTLKIQPAKLEDSAVYLCASSKMSDEQFFGPGTRLTVL.

Ten or more counts support this clonotype. V gene TRBV18 combines with J gene TRBJ2-7; D remains unclear. V dropped 0 bases and J dropped 2 bases, with 2 bases sitting between them. The germline gives CDR1 KGHSH, CDR2 LQKENI. The CDR3 totals 12 residues. The CDR3 here is CASSPPTYEQYF. The CDR3 region has the DNA TGTGCCAGCTCACCACCGACCTACGAGCAGTACTTC.

This clonotype has at least ten counts. This chain links TRBV12-3 or TRBV12-4 with TRBJ2-3; possible D gene TRBD1, 5 bases. CDR3 length: 15 residues. Trimming took 0 bases from V and 2 from J, leaving 9 bases between them. The CDR3 spells CASSLAGLITDTQYF. The CDR3, as DNA: TGTGCCAGCAGTTTAGCGGGGCTCATCACAGATACGCAGTATTTT.

This clonotype has only a few counts. The V call is TRBV20-1, the J call TRBJ1-1; no definite D call. The germline gives CDR1 DFQATT, CDR2 SNEGSKA (reference sequence). The CDR3 has 13 residues. Trimming stripped 5 bases from V and 1 base from J, with 11 bases between. CDR3 residues: CSASRTENTEAFF. Here the CDR3 DNA reads TGCAGTGCTTCCCGGACTGAGAACACTGAAGCTTTCTTT.

This clonotype was recorded at least ten times. This chain uses TRBV20-1 with TRBJ2-5; D unresolved. From germline, CDR1 is DFQATT and CDR2 SNEGSKA (reference sequence). V lost 2 bases to trimming and J lost 1 base, with 11 bases between them. The CDR3 length is 14 residues. CDR3 in amino acids: CSARLRLTQETQYF. As DNA, the CDR3 is TGCAGTGCTAGATTAAGGTTGACCCAAGAGACCCAGTACTTC.

In this sample, this clonotype turned up a few times. The chain has TRBV7-8 and TRBJ2-7; 8 bases align to TRBD1. CDR3 length: 14 residues. The ends lost 6 bases at V and 2 bases at J; junction bases unmatched: 6. Germline CDR1 reads SGHVS; CDR2 reads FQNEAQ. The CDR3 coding sequence is TGTGCCAGCAGAGGACAGGGTGGCCCCTACGAGCAGTACTTC. As protein: CASRGQGGPYEQYF.

This clonotype was found many times. The chain has TRBV7-9 and TRBJ2-7; 10 bases map to TRBD2. This CDR3 has 14 amino acids. Germline loops: CDR1 SEHNR, CDR2 FQNEAQ (reference sequence). The ends lost 4 bases at V and 3 bases at J; junction bases unmatched: 3. The CDR3 DNA is TGTGCCAGCAGCTCCAGGACTAGCGGCTACGAGCAGTACTTC. Protein product: CASSSRTSGYEQYF.

This clonotype occurred many times. The chain has TRBV19 and TRBJ1-5; unclear D gene. The CDR3 loop spans 13 amino acids. The germline V and J ends were trimmed by 5 bases and 3 bases, with 8 bases remaining between them. Germline V gene sequence: CDR1 LNHDA, CDR2 SQIVND (reference sequence). The CDR3 bases are TGTGCCAGTAGTGTGACGGCCAATCAGCCCCAGCATTTT. Encoded protein: CASSVTANQPQHF. Together with reference TRBV19 and TRBJ1-5, the CDR3 gives the full variable domain: DGGITQSPKYLFRKEGQNVTLSCEQNLNHDAMYWYRQDPGQGLRLIYYSQIVNDFQKGDIAEGYSVSREKKESFPLTVTSAQKNPTAFYLCASSVTANQPQHFGDGTRLSIL.

The chain employs TRBV5-4 and TRBJ2-2; D gene ambiguous. Germline V CDR1 and CDR2: SGHNT, YYREEE (reference sequence). The CDR3 has 12 residues. Trimming removed 6 bases at V and 7 bases at J, with 10 bases between. The CDR3 DNA is TGTGCCAGCACCCCTGGGGACGGGGAGCTGTTTTTT. It specifies CASTPGDGELFF.

This clonotype was counted ten times or more. The chain links TRBV7-9 to TRBJ2-1; 12 nucleotides align to TRBD2. The germline CDR1 and CDR2 sequences are SEHNR and FQNEAQ (reference sequence). The V gene end was trimmed by 3 bases and the J gene end by 2 bases; junction bases not matched to a gene: 8. The CDR3 spans 18 residues. The CDR3: CASSFFRTSGTTYNEQFF. The CDR3 coding sequence is TGTGCCAGCAGCTTCTTTAGGACTAGCGGGACCACCTACAATGAGCAGTTCTTC.

This clonotype was seen ten or more times. This sequence joins TRBV11-2 and TRBJ2-1, with 9 bases that match TRBD1. CDR1 and CDR2 from the germline V gene are SGHAT and FQNNGV. This CDR3 contains 14 residues. V trimming: 5 bases; J trimming: 7 bases; junction bases outside the gene matches: 6. CDR3 bases: TGTGCCAGCAGCGCGAGGACAGGGGAAAATGAGCAGTTCTTC. Translation gives CASSARTGENEQFF.

This clonotype was seen at least ten times. CDR3 region: CATSDPIAGDAYNEQFF. For the CDR3, the DNA is TGTGCCACCAGTGATCCCATAGCGGGAGATGCCTACAATGAGCAGTTCTTC. This chain joins TRBV24-1 and TRBJ2-1, with 9 bases that match TRBD2. J lost 2 bases, V lost 3 bases, and 7 bases had no gene match. CDR1 KGHDR and CDR2 SFDVKD come from the germline V gene. The CDR3 extends over 17 amino acids.

This clonotype came up many times. The J gene is TRBJ2-3, the V gene TRBV28; 10 bases match TRBD2. Germline assignment: CDR1 MDHEN and CDR2 SYDVKM. The length of the CDR3 is 16 residues. J lost 3 bases, V lost 5 bases, and 8 bases had no gene match. Here the CDR3 reads CASSPASGRRTDTQYF. The CDR3 nucleotides are TGTGCCAGCAGTCCAGCTAGCGGGAGAAGGACAGATACGCAGTATTTT.